This T cell receptor (beta chain) is drawn from a study of post-analysis software for immune sequencing data. Study-wide background: Several disease courses (relapsing-remitting, secondary progressive and progressive-relapsing) of multiple sclerosis were included. Study observations and caveats: Normalized Chao1 diversity was significantly lower in multiple sclerosis patients than in controls. Patients carried several TRBV segments more frequently than controls did, and TRBV5-6, TRBV5-1 and TRBV20-1 were among them. Same-batch preparations were strongly co-clustered by F measure.

V was shortened by 4 bases and J by 0 bases, with 13 bases between the two germline ends. Germline values: CDR1 MDHEN, CDR2 SYDVKM. The CDR3 runs to 15 residues. For this clonotype: Its antigen is undetermined.

Unique molecular identifiers had been added to the TCR beta cDNA libraries. About 500,000 cDNA molecules were obtained per 1 to 10 million input T cells. TCRdb recomputed calls from the PCR reads with MiXCR, one row per CDR3 protein. This sample has hundreds of thousands of distinct CDR3 sequences; over 35% occur once, and the top ten carry around 10%. The source of this sequence is a girl aged 5-17 years with multiple sclerosis. The chain uses TRBV28 and TRBJ2-7, with D possibly being TRBD1 or TRBD2 (5 bases each). Sequencing was performed on blood. The CDR3 protein is CASSYVGRSSYEQYF. CDR3 nucleotides: TGTGCCAGCAGTTATGTGGGACGGAGCTCCTACGAGCAGTACTTC.